The clone carrying this T cell receptor beta chain has a handful of counts. Its antigen remains unidentified. Trimming took off 3 bases at V and 7 bases at J, with 9 bases between the two ends. This CDR3 region has 13 residues. TCRdb itself ran the 5' RACE reads through MiXCR, one entry per CDR3 protein. The table includes around 430,000 distinct CDR3 sequences, approximately 15% detected once. This sample was taken from a study of T-cell memory formation after mild COVID-19. Study information: Clusters were largely donor specific.

Findings and limits, study-wide: Several responding clones turned up in pre-infection memory, indicating that cross-reactive memory may have taken part.

This sequence joins TRBV12-3 or TRBV12-4 and TRBJ2-2; D is ambiguous. This sequence was found in a man aged 18 to 29 who had mild COVID-19 (a few samples of this study predate the infection). Cell type and time point are not known. The sequenced sample was PBMCs or a T cell subset sorted from them (not recorded which). As DNA, the CDR3 is TGTGCCAGCAGTTTCGTTCCTAACGGGGAGCTGTTTTTT. It translates to CASSFVPNGELFF.